The following is a T cell receptor (beta chain) sequence with its context. This specimen comes from a study of blood T cell repertoires in COVID-19. About the research overall: The analysed material was cDNA or gDNA that came from T cells, B-cell-depleted T cells, or PBMCs.

Trimming stripped 3 bases from V and 7 bases from J, with 7 bases between. The CDR3 length is 13 residues. Per the germline V gene, CDR1 is ENHRY and CDR2 is SYGVKD. Sequencing was performed with immunoSEQ multiplex PCR; in TCRdb, only in-frame clones are kept and a portion is missing. The profile shows 250,000 or so clones, roughly four fifths of them singletons. V is TRBV10-3 and J is TRBJ1-6, with D possibly TRBD1 on 5 matching bases. This TCR was recovered from a woman in her 70s with acute or convalescent COVID-19. The specimen sequenced was peripheral blood. The CDR3 nucleotides are TGTGCCATCAGTGAACAGGTCAATTCACCCCTCCACTTT. Translated: CAISEQVNSPLHF.